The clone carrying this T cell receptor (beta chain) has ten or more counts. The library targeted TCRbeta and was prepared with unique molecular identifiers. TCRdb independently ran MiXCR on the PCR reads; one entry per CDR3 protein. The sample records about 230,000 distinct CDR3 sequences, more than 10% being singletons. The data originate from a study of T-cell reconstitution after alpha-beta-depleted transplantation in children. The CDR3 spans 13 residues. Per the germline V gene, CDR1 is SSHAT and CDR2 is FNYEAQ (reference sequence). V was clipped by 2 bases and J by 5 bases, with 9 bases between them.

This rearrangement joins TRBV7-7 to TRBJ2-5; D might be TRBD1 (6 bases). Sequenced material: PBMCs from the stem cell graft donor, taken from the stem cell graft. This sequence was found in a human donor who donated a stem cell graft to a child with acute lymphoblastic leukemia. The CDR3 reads CASSLRTEETQYF. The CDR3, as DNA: TGTGCCAGCAGCTTACGGACAGAGGAGACCCAGTACTTC.